This TCR beta chain was observed in a study of preoperative IRX-2 immunotherapy in early breast cancer. TCRdb's copy holds only in-frame clones and misses some; the assay was immunoSEQ multiplex PCR. In the table there are 40,000 to 50,000 clones, approximately 80% of which are singletons. Regarding treatment: preoperative locoregional IRX-2 cytokine immunotherapy. Preoperative locoregional IRX-2 cytokine immunotherapy was tested in the phase Ib source study. CDR1 is SGHTS, CDR2 YDEGEE, per germline. With 4 bases removed from V and 7 bases from J, the gap between germline ends came to 11 bases. The CDR3 has 13 residues.

V is TRBV5-8 and J is TRBJ1-4, with D maybe TRBD1 (5 bases). This sequence originates from a human donor with breast cancer. Sequencing was performed on tumor tissue, taken after IRX-2 immunotherapy. CDR3 sequence reads: CASSAQTVEKLFF. CDR3 DNA: TGTGCCAGCAGCGCACAGACAGTTGAAAAACTGTTTTTT.